This T cell receptor beta chain was captured in a study of T-cell reconstitution after alpha-beta-depleted transplantation in children. The study's findings and limits: Surviving recipient cells, namely T cells and thymic progenitors, were the source of high day-60 TCRbeta diversity in some patients. Newly produced T cells mostly accounted for T-cell counts and diversity one year post-transplant. Several hundred expanded graft clones reportedly were the source of alpha-beta T cells about two months after transplant.

This CDR3 is 12 amino acids long. Germline V gene sequence: CDR1 SQVTM, CDR2 ANQGSEA. Trimming pared 5 bases from V and 4 bases from J, leaving 11 bases between. Unique molecular identifiers featured in how the TCRbeta library was prepared. Each CDR3 protein is one row after TCRdb ran MiXCR on the PCR reads. The repertoire holds 250,000 to 300,000 distinct CDR3 sequences, with around 7.1% as singletons. This clonotype was picked up many times. Its matching antigen is unknown. The chain has TRBV29-1 and TRBJ1-2; no reliable D call. This receptor was identified in a female patient aged 2-10 years who had a stem cell transplant for Fanconi anemia, so the T cells may come from the graft donor. The source material was peripheral blood, sampled 360 days after TCRalphabeta/CD19-depleted stem cell transplant. This chain's CDR3 is CSVHREPYGYTF. DNA of the CDR3: TGCAGCGTTCATAGGGAACCCTATGGCTACACCTTC.